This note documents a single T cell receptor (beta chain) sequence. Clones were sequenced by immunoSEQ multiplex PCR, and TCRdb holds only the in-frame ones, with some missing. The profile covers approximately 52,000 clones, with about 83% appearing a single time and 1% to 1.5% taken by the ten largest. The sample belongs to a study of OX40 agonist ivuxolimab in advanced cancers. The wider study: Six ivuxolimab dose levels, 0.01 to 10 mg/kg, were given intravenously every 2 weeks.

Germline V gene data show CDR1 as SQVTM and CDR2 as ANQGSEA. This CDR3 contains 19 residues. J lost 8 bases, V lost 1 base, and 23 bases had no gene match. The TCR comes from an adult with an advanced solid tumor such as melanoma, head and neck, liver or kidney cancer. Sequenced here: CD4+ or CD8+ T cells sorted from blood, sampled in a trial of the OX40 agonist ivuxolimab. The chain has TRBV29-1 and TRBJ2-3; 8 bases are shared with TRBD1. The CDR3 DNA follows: TGCAGCGTTGAAGTCCTGGACAGGGTAGCTTTATCGGGACGAGGTACGCAGTATTTT. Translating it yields CSVEVLDRVALSGRGTQYF.